Sequencing of this TCR beta chain was carried out in a study of cytomegalovirus exposure and HLA in healthy donors. Study outcomes and limitations: It was in a later analysis that TCR association rates were seen to vary by HLA locus, highest for DRB1 and lowest for HLA-C.

A note on this clone: The antigen is undetermined.

J gave up 3 bases and V 7 bases, and 8 bases lay outside the gene matches. The CDR3 spans 14 residues. The V gene's germline CDR1 is MNHNS and CDR2 SASEGT. With 60 Vbeta and 13 Jbeta primers, the PCR was carried out. Assay used: immunoSEQ multiplex PCR; TCRdb lists only in-frame clones, some missing. Across under 95,000 clones, the top ten clones capture 3% to 4% of the sample. The genes are TRBV6-1 and TRBJ1-1; TRBD1 agrees at 7 bases. The receptor was derived from a female donor in good health and CMV-seropositive. Sequenced sample: PBMCs. The CDR3: CASIRQGSDTEAFF. The CDR3 DNA is TGTGCCAGCATTCGACAGGGATCGGACACTGAAGCTTTCTTT.